These 31 T cell receptor beta chains were all obtained from the same sample, sequenced in a study of blood T cell repertoires in COVID-19. Some clones are missing from TCRdb's copy, which holds only in-frame ones; the method was immunoSEQ multiplex PCR. The table shows 200,000 to 250,000 clones, with 80% occurring only once. The source material was peripheral blood. The receptors were sampled from a human donor in a cohort sampled during active COVID-19.

In its sample, this clone was seen a few times. This chain connects TRBV9 to TRBJ1-4; no reliable D call. Trimming shortened V by 0 bases and J by 7 bases, and 10 bases separated the two germline ends. CDR3 length: 14 residues. CDR1 and CDR2 (germline): SGDLS, YYNGEE. The CDR3 loop is CASSVAWGGEKLFF. The CDR3 nucleotides read TGTGCCAGCAGCGTAGCTTGGGGAGGTGAAAAACTGTTTTTT.

J is TRBJ2-5 and V is TRBV2; 9 nucleotides align to TRBD2. The germline gives CDR1 SNHLY, CDR2 FYNNEI. The junction had 6 bases not matched to a gene; V was cut back by 5 bases and J by 5 bases. The CDR3 has 14 amino acids. CDR3 bases: TGTGCCAGCAGTTTAGCGGGAGTAGGCGAGACCCAGTACTTC. This sequence encodes CASSLAGVGETQYF.

The rearrangement links TRBV5-1 to TRBJ1-3, with TRBD1 identical over 9 bases. The germline V gene has CDR1 SGHRS and CDR2 YFSETQ. The CDR3 consists of 14 residues. V dropped 3 bases and J dropped 3; count of bases not matched to a gene: 1. CDR3 nucleotides: TGCGCCAGCAGCTGGGGACAGGGTGGAAACACCATATATTTT. Its protein is CASSWGQGGNTIYF. Complete variable domain (other parts from reference TRBV5-1 and TRBJ1-3): KAGVTQTPRYLIKTRGQQVTLSCSPISGHRSVSWYQQTPGQGLQFLFEYFSETQRNKGNFPGRFSGRQFSNSRSEMNVSTLELGDSALYLCASSWGQGGNTIYFGEGSWLTVV.

The chain employs TRBV15 and TRBJ2-5, with TRBD1 as a possible D gene (5 bases). Between the trimmed V and J ends, which lost 1 base and 5 bases, there was a span of 14 bases. The CDR3 runs 15 residues. Germline values: CDR1 LNHNV, CDR2 YYDKDF (reference sequence). The CDR3 here is CATSRGGGAAETQYF. CDR3 nucleotides: TGTGCCACCAGCAGAGGGGGTGGGGCTGCGGAGACCCAGTACTTC.

The chain recombines TRBV5-7 with TRBJ1-1; the match to TRBD1 covers 7 bases. TRBV5-7 is an ORF; its function is uncertain. This CDR3 spans 13 amino acids. J was trimmed by 5 bases and V by 5 bases; bases with no gene match: 6. The CDR3 loop is CASRRHRGTEAFF. The CDR3 DNA reads as TGTGCCAGCAGACGACACAGGGGAACTGAAGCTTTCTTT.

CDR3 sequence reads: CASSVDWLAGDSQYF. In DNA form, the CDR3 reads TGTGCCAGCAGCGTAGATTGGCTAGCGGGGGATAGCCAGTACTTC. The chain carries TRBV9 and TRBJ2-5; 10 bases line up with TRBD2. Trimming at V came to 0 bases and at J to 10 bases, leaving 9 bases not matched to a gene. CDR3 size: 15 residues. The germline CDR1 and CDR2 sequences are SGDLS and YYNGEE.

The chain carries TRBV6-1 and TRBJ2-7, with a weak D call TRBD1 (5 bases). This CDR3 region has 13 residues. Trimming stripped 1 base from V and 6 bases from J, with 10 bases between. Looked up from germline, CDR1 is MNHNS and CDR2 is SASEGT. CDR3 sequence reads: CASSEGQGVEQYF. CDR3 nucleotide sequence: TGTGCCAGCAGTGAAGGGCAGGGTGTCGAGCAGTACTTC.

The chain links TRBV5-1 to TRBJ2-2, with 8 positions matching TRBD1. This CDR3 region has 16 residues. The V gene's germline CDR1 is SGHRS and CDR2 YFSETQ. V lost 0 bases, J lost 6 bases, and 7 bases stayed unmatched. CDR3 DNA sequence: TGCGCCAGCAGCTTGGAGTCAGGGGGCTTCGCCGGGGAGCTGTTTTTT. Translation: CASSLESGGFAGELFF. Filled out from reference TRBV5-1 and TRBJ2-2, the complete variable domain reads KAGVTQTPRYLIKTRGQQVTLSCSPISGHRSVSWYQQTPGQGLQFLFEYFSETQRNKGNFPGRFSGRQFSNSRSEMNVSTLELGDSALYLCASSLESGGFAGELFFGEGSRLTVL.

The V gene is TRBV11-2, the J gene TRBJ1-3, with TRBD1 identical over 8 bases. CDR1 and CDR2 (germline): SGHAT, FQNNGV. This CDR3 has 18 amino acids. J gave up 0 bases and V 5 bases, and 12 bases lay outside the gene matches. This chain's CDR3 is CASSGPLGTGGSGNTIYF. CDR3 DNA: TGTGCCAGCAGCGGTCCTTTAGGGACAGGAGGCTCTGGAAACACCATATATTTT. Supplemented by reference TRBV11-2 and TRBJ1-3, the full variable domain reads EAGVAQSPRYKIIEKRQSVAFWCNPISGHATLYWYQQILGQGPKLLIQFQNNGVVDDSQLPKDRFSAERLKGVDSTLKIQPAKLEDSAVYLCASSGPLGTGGSGNTIYFGEGSWLTVV.

The CDR3 loop is CASSGGGHGYTF. CDR3 in DNA: TGTGCCAGCAGCGGGGGAGGCCATGGCTACACCTTC. The chain combines TRBV9 with TRBJ1-2; D gene ambiguous. Germline V gene data show CDR1 as SGDLS and CDR2 as YYNGEE. This CDR3 region has 12 residues. The germline V and J ends were trimmed by 3 bases and 6 bases, with 9 bases remaining between them. Variable domain in full (rest from reference TRBV9 and TRBJ1-2): DSGVTQTPKHLITATGQRVTLRCSPRSGDLSVYWYQQSLDQGLQFLIQYYNGEERAKGNILERFSAQQFPDLHSELNLSSLELGDSALYFCASSGGGHGYTFGSGTRLTVV.

The rearrangement joins TRBV5-4 to TRBJ1-1; the D is unclear. V lost 4 bases and J 2 bases, leaving 15 bases between the germline ends. Germline-derived CDR1 and CDR2 are SGHNT and YYREEE (reference sequence). The CDR3 extends over 15 amino acids. CDR3 DNA sequence: TGTGCCAGCAGCGCAACCAAGGAGGGCAACACTGAAGCTTTCTTT. It is translated as CASSATKEGNTEAFF.

CDR3 protein: CASSSQPTATNEKLFF. In DNA, the CDR3 is TGTGCCAGCAGCTCTCAGCCGACTGCAACTAATGAAAAACTGTTTTTT. V is TRBV7-2 and J is TRBJ1-4; D unresolved. CDR1 is SGHTA, CDR2 FQGNSA, per germline. The CDR3 sequence is 16 residues long. V gave up 4 bases and J gave up 0 bases, with 12 bases separating them.

The rearrangement links TRBV5-1 to TRBJ1-4; TRBD1 aligns across 9 bases. The CDR3 consists of 16 residues. Germline loops: CDR1 SGHRS, CDR2 YFSETQ. V was clipped by 1 base and J by 5 bases; unmatched bases: 6. The CDR3 DNA reads as TGCGCCAGCAGCTTGCTAGGGACAGGGCAAAATGAAAAACTGTTTTTT. It is translated as CASSLLGTGQNEKLFF.

The rearrangement uses TRBV6-6 and TRBJ2-7, with D perhaps TRBD1 (6 bases). CDR3 size: 14 residues. V dropped 6 bases and J dropped 2 bases, with 14 bases sitting between them. The germline gives CDR1 MNHNY, CDR2 SVGAGI (reference sequence). The CDR3 DNA reads as TGTGCCAGCAGACCGGGACACAGAGCCTACGAGCAGTACTTC. Amino acids: CASRPGHRAYEQYF.

This chain connects TRBV7-9 to TRBJ2-5; D uncertain. Germline values: CDR1 SEHNR, CDR2 FQNEAQ (reference sequence). The V end lost 2 bases, the J end lost 4 bases, and 17 bases lay between the germline ends. The CDR3 length is 16 residues. CDR3 nucleotide sequence: TGTGCCAGCAGCTTATCTCGACTGAGACCCGGAGAGACCCAGTACTTC. Amino acids: CASSLSRLRPGETQYF. Variable domain in full (rest from reference TRBV7-9 and TRBJ2-5): DTGVSQNPRHKITKRGQNVTFRCDPISEHNRLYWYRQTLGQGPEFLTYFQNEAQLEKSRLLSDRFSAERPKGSFSTLEIQRTEQGDSAMYLCASSLSRLRPGETQYFGPGTRLLVL.

This clone was observed a single time. V gene TRBV11-2 combines with J gene TRBJ2-1, with D hard to call. CDR1 is SGHAT, CDR2 FQNNGV, per germline. Deletions cut 3 bases from V and 0 bases from J, with 12 bases between. There are 16 residues in the CDR3. The CDR3 coding sequence is TGTGCCAGCAGCTTCCTGAGAGGCCGCTCCTACAATGAGCAGTTCTTC. This gives the protein CASSFLRGRSYNEQFF.

The chain has TRBV2 and TRBJ1-2, with a tentative D call TRBD1 (6 bases). The CDR3 consists of 13 residues. CDR1 and CDR2 from the germline V gene are SNHLY and FYNNEI. Trimming took 6 bases from V and 4 from J, leaving 12 bases between them. CDR3 sequence reads: CASRGQTIYGYTF. The CDR3 DNA reads as TGTGCCAGCAGAGGACAGACAATCTATGGCTACACCTTC.

This chain joins TRBV28 and TRBJ2-7, with 8 bases aligning to TRBD2. The junction had 13 bases not matched to a gene; V was cut back by 6 bases and J by 3 bases. This CDR3 has 16 residues. CDR1 and CDR2 from the germline V gene are MDHEN and SYDVKM. The CDR3 loop is CASSPLSGGLDYEQYF. The CDR3 coding sequence is TGTGCCAGCAGCCCACTCAGCGGGGGCCTCGACTACGAGCAGTACTTC.

In its sample, this clone was seen a few times. The rearrangement uses TRBV19 and TRBJ1-5; D perhaps matches TRBD1 (6 bases). Trimming shortened V by 8 bases and J by 2 bases, and 25 bases separated the two germline ends. The CDR3 has 18 amino acids. Germline lookup yields CDR1 LNHDA and CDR2 SQIVND (reference sequence). In nucleotides, the CDR3 is TGTGCCAGTGCGCCCGACAGGCCGATTATGCTTGGCAATCAGCCCCAGCATTTT. Its translation is CASAPDRPIMLGNQPQHF.

The chain links TRBV5-6 to TRBJ2-5; 12 bases map to TRBD1. The CDR3 runs to 14 residues. Unmatched junction bases numbered 5, after V lost 6 bases and J lost 5 bases. Germline lookup yields CDR1 SGHDT and CDR2 YYEEEE. CDR3 in amino acids: CASKGGTGGETQYF. CDR3 coding DNA: TGTGCCAGCAAGGGGGGGACAGGGGGCGAGACCCAGTACTTC.

The V gene is TRBV18, the J gene TRBJ1-6; the match to TRBD1 covers 8 bases. The CDR3 runs to 17 residues. The trim removed 0 bases at V and 7 bases at J, leaving 8 bases unmatched. In germline, CDR1 is KGHSH, CDR2 LQKENI. CDR3: CASSPPKSGGGNSPLHF. CDR3 DNA: TGTGCCAGCTCACCACCGAAATCAGGGGGCGGAAATTCACCCCTCCACTTT.

The chain has TRBV19 and TRBJ1-1; TRBD1 aligns across 10 bases. After removal of 10 bases from V and 1 base from J, the junction contained 9 bases not matched to a gene. This CDR3 is 15 amino acids long. Germline loops: CDR1 LNHDA, CDR2 SQIVND (reference sequence). The DNA for the CDR3 is TGTGCCACCTACCGGGACAGGGGTGGGAACACTGAAGCTTTCTTT. This gives the protein CATYRDRGGNTEAFF.

The V and J genes are TRBV7-2 and TRBJ1-5, with 7 bases identical to TRBD1. Germline V lookup: CDR1 SGHTA, CDR2 FQGNSA. The J segment lost 2 bases and the V segment lost 7 bases, leaving 2 bases of the junction unmatched. This CDR3 has 13 amino acids. DNA for the CDR3: TGTGCCAGCAACACAGGGGGCAATCAGCCCCAGCATTTT. It encodes CASNTGGNQPQHF.

V gene TRBV4-1 combines with J gene TRBJ1-4; 9 positions agree with TRBD1. This CDR3 is 16 amino acids long. Germline CDR1 reads MGHRA; CDR2 reads YSYEKL. V gave up 4 bases and J gave up 2 bases; unmatched junction bases: 5. This chain's CDR3 is CASSLQGAPTNEKLFF. Written as DNA, the CDR3 is TGCGCCAGCAGCCTACAGGGGGCGCCGACTAATGAAAAACTGTTTTTT.

With respect to this clone: Germline and junction disagree at one end, which may indicate a read error. This sequence joins TRBV3-1 (or the pseudogene TRBV3-2) and TRBJ1-2; D remains ambiguous. CDR3 length: 17 amino acids. Per germline, CDR1 LGHDT and CDR2 YNNKEL (reference sequence). In DNA form, the CDR3 reads TGTGCCAGCAGCCCTCGGGTTGTGAGGGTAACTAATTATGGCTACACCTTC. This gives the protein CASSPRVVRVTNYGYTF.

The chain links TRBV4-1 to TRBJ1-4; perhaps TRBD1 as D (5 bases). The CDR3 is 15 residues long. Per the germline V gene, CDR1 is MGHRA and CDR2 is YSYEKL. Trimming shortened V by 4 bases and J by 5 bases, and 14 bases separated the two germline ends. CDR3 coding DNA: TGCGCCAGCAGCCGCCGACAGCAGGTGAATGAAAAACTGTTTTTT. Protein sequence: CASSRRQQVNEKLFF.

J is TRBJ1-1 and V is TRBV27; D gene unclear. Trimming left V 2 bases short and J 6 bases short, with 13 bases between. There are 14 residues in the CDR3. Germline CDR1 reads MNHEY; CDR2 reads SMNVEV (reference sequence). DNA of the CDR3: TGTGCCAGCAGTTTAGACATAATGTCCCCTGAAGCTTTCTTT. It encodes CASSLDIMSPEAFF.

The chain carries TRBV28 and TRBJ2-3; no clear D gene. V lost 3 bases, J lost 5 bases, and 12 bases lay in between. The CDR3 contains 14 residues. Looked up from germline, CDR1 is MDHEN and CDR2 is SYDVKM. The CDR3 coding sequence is TGTGCCAGCAGTTTCGGTCCCGGTAAAGATACGCAGTATTTT. Its protein is CASSFGPGKDTQYF.

The CDR3 sequence: CASSIGRLNTEAFF. The CDR3 coding sequence is TGTGCCAGTAGTATCGGGAGGCTGAACACTGAAGCTTTCTTT. The rearrangement joins TRBV19 to TRBJ1-1; D gene ambiguous. This CDR3 has 14 amino acids. Germline CDR1 and CDR2: LNHDA and SQIVND (reference sequence). The V end lost 3 bases, the J end lost 0 bases, and 8 bases lay between the germline ends.

V is TRBV28 and J is TRBJ1-1; 8 positions match TRBD1. The CDR3 spans 13 residues. The trim removed 3 bases at V and 10 bases at J, leaving 7 bases unmatched. From germline, CDR1 is MDHEN and CDR2 SYDVKM. CDR3: CASSLPGTGGAFF. For the CDR3, the DNA is TGTGCCAGCAGTTTGCCCGGGACAGGAGGAGCTTTCTTT.

The chain is built from TRBV5-1 and TRBJ1-4, with D hard to call. Germline V CDR1 and CDR2: SGHRS, YFSETQ. This CDR3 spans 14 amino acids. V lost 3 bases to trimming and J lost 3 bases, with 9 bases between them. CDR3 residues: CASSYGGSNEKLFF. The CDR3, as DNA: TGCGCCAGCAGCTACGGAGGTTCTAATGAAAAACTGTTTTTT.